This TCR beta chain is drawn from a study of blood T cell repertoires in COVID-19. Study as a whole: Sites across the United States, Italy and Spain contributed samples from acute and convalescent COVID-19.

Original methodology: Reference gene primer amplification gave estimated nucleated cell counts. Sequencing used immunoSEQ multiplex PCR; TCRdb keeps in-frame clones, though not all of them. Clonal size and the V and J genes are those of that table, whereas D and trimming came from the DNA. Of 170,000 or so clones in the sample, about four fifths are singletons; the top ten hold about 14%. CDR3 length equals 15 residues. V shed 3 bases, J shed 6 bases, and the junction held 4 bases outside the gene matches. CDR1 and CDR2 (germline): MNHNS, SASEGT. The sequence derives from a man aged 18 to 29 with active or convalescent COVID-19. Sequenced input: peripheral blood. The rearrangement uses TRBV6-1 and TRBJ2-4; 11 nucleotides line up with TRBD1. The CDR3 DNA reads as TGTGCCAGCAGTGACCGGACAGGGGGCGGAAACATTCAGTACTTC. It encodes CASSDRTGGGNIQYF.